This passage covers 17 T cell receptor beta chains from one sample sequenced in a study of blood T cell repertoires in COVID-19. Profiled with immunoSEQ multiplex PCR; TCRdb holds only in-frame clones, not every one. The profile shows around 80,000 clones, roughly 78% of them singletons. Specimen: peripheral blood. All receptors come from a woman in her seventies with acute or convalescent COVID-19.

The chain has TRBV7-9 and TRBJ2-1; TRBD1 agrees at 11 bases. The germline CDR1 and CDR2 sequences are SEHNR and FQNEAQ (reference sequence). V shed 5 bases and J 8 bases; nucleotides not matched to a gene: 11. The CDR3 sequence is 16 residues long. The chain's CDR3 is CASSLRTGGGFDEQFF. In nucleotides, the CDR3 is TGTGCCAGCAGCCTCAGGACAGGGGGCGGATTCGATGAGCAGTTCTTC. The full variable domain, in which reference TRBV7-9 and TRBJ2-1 provide the parts outside the CDR3, is DTGVSQNPRHKITKRGQNVTFRCDPISEHNRLYWYRQTLGQGPEFLTYFQNEAQLEKSRLLSDRFSAERPKGSFSTLEIQRTEQGDSAMYLCASSLRTGGGFDEQFFGPGTRLTVL.

This clone has only a few counts. The chain employs TRBV6-4 and TRBJ1-2, with 7 positions matching TRBD1. The length of the CDR3 is 15 residues. Germline CDR1 is MRHNA and CDR2 is SNTAGT. Germline trimming cut 5 bases from V and 6 bases from J; bases unmatched to any gene: 12. The CDR3 region is CASSPEGGREDGYTF. CDR3 nucleotide sequence: TGTGCCAGCAGTCCCGAAGGGGGCAGGGAAGATGGCTACACCTTC.

This clone has a handful of counts. This chain connects TRBV11-3 to TRBJ2-7; D may be TRBD2 (5 bases). The ends were cut back, 3 bases at V and 4 bases at J, with 13 bases in the middle. Germline V gene sequence: CDR1 SGHNT, CDR2 YENEEA. CDR3 length: 14 amino acids. In nucleotides, the CDR3 is TGTGCCAGCAGCTTGGTTCACGAGGGATACGAGCAGTACTTC. This translates into CASSLVHEGYEQYF.

This chain links TRBV9 with TRBJ2-2; D is possibly TRBD2 (7 bases). The CDR3 loop spans 16 amino acids. Germline V gene sequence: CDR1 SGDLS, CDR2 YYNGEE. Trimming stripped 0 bases from V and 2 bases from J, with 11 bases between. CDR3 protein: CASSVGAGANTGELFF. The CDR3 bases are TGTGCCAGCAGCGTAGGGGCGGGGGCAAACACCGGGGAGCTGTTTTTT.

This chain uses TRBV19 with TRBJ2-4; 9 nucleotides align to TRBD2. CDR1 and CDR2 from the germline V gene are LNHDA and SQIVND (reference sequence). The CDR3 runs 14 residues. The V gene end was trimmed by 7 bases and the J gene end by 6 bases; junction bases not matched to a gene: 7. DNA of the CDR3: TGTGCCAGTAACGCGGGAGGGCATGGAAACATTCAGTACTTC. Translating it yields CASNAGGHGNIQYF.

The chain is built from TRBV3-1 (or the pseudogene TRBV3-2) and TRBJ1-6, with D possibly matching TRBD1 (6 bases). The CDR3 runs 14 residues. The germline V gene encodes CDR1 LGHDT and CDR2 YNNKEL (reference sequence). V shed 5 bases and J shed 8 bases, with 13 bases lying between them. The CDR3 nucleotides are TGTGCCAGCAGCTCTGGCAGGGGTCATTCACCCCTCCACTTT. Amino acids: CASSSGRGHSPLHF.

This clone occurred once. The chain has TRBV4-2 and TRBJ1-2, with 7 bases that match TRBD1. V shed 4 bases, J shed 5 bases, and the junction held 7 bases outside the gene matches. Germline V gene sequence: CDR1 LGHNA, CDR2 YNFKEQ. The CDR3 loop spans 14 amino acids. The CDR3 region has the DNA TGTGCCAGCAGCCTGGGGACAGCTGCGTATGGCTACACCTTC. It is translated as CASSLGTAAYGYTF.

The CDR3 region is CASRASGGGQETQYF. As DNA, the CDR3 is TGTGCCAGCAGAGCTAGCGGGGGGGGACAAGAGACCCAGTACTTC. The chain carries TRBV2 and TRBJ2-5, with 12 positions matching TRBD2. The length of the CDR3 is 15 residues. The germline gives CDR1 SNHLY, CDR2 FYNNEI. Unmatched junction bases numbered 4, after V lost 6 bases and J lost 2 bases.

The chain is built from TRBV5-4 and TRBJ1-2; the D gene is possibly TRBD1 (6 bases). Trimming took 1 base from V and 13 from J, leaving 11 bases between them. Germline CDR1 reads SGHNT; CDR2 reads YYREEE (reference sequence). The CDR3 consists of 11 residues. As DNA, the CDR3 is TGTGCCAGCAGCTTGACAGGACAGACCACCTTC. Translation: CASSLTGQTTF.

The chain couples TRBV6-5 to TRBJ1-2, with 11 nucleotides matching TRBD1. CDR3 length: 15 amino acids. J lost 3 bases, V lost 4 bases, and 4 bases had no gene match. Germline V CDR1 and CDR2: MNHEY, SVGAGI. The CDR3 here is CASSSAGQGDYGYTF. The CDR3 nucleotides are TGTGCCAGCAGTTCGGCGGGACAGGGGGACTATGGCTACACCTTC.

This chain uses TRBV13 with TRBJ2-3, with 7 bases that match TRBD2. After removal of 1 base from V and 2 bases from J, the junction contained 12 bases not matched to a gene. The CDR3 runs 18 residues. Germline CDR1 reads PRHDT; CDR2 reads FYEKMQ (reference sequence). CDR3 in amino acids: CASSLATLPGGNTDTQYF. DNA for the CDR3: TGTGCCAGCAGCTTAGCCACCCTCCCGGGGGGAAACACAGATACGCAGTATTTT.

The chain is built from TRBV6-6 and TRBJ1-1; weak D call: TRBD1 (5 bases). V shed 11 bases and J shed 1 base, with 17 bases lying between them. The germline CDR1 and CDR2 sequences are MNHNY and SVGAGI (reference sequence). There are 14 residues in the CDR3. The CDR3 loop reads CAAGGSRGNTEAFF. The CDR3 region has the DNA TGTGCCGCCGGGGGTTCGCGAGGGAACACTGAAGCTTTCTTT.

V usage is TRBV2 and J usage is TRBJ1-1; tentatively, D is TRBD1 (5 bases). Trimming shortened V by 5 bases and J by 7 bases, and 14 bases separated the two germline ends. From germline, CDR1 is SNHLY and CDR2 FYNNEI. This CDR3 has 13 residues. This CDR3 is CASSWGIGFEAFF. CDR3 bases: TGTGCCAGCAGTTGGGGCATCGGCTTTGAAGCTTTCTTT.

The gene calls are TRBV4-1 and TRBJ1-5; D not certain. This CDR3 contains 17 residues. Looked up from germline, CDR1 is MGHRA and CDR2 is YSYEKL. V lost 2 bases, J lost 2 bases, and 16 bases lay in between. The DNA of the CDR3 is TGCGCCAGCAGCCAAAACCTTACACCGAGGGGCAATCAGCCCCAGCATTTT. It is translated as CASSQNLTPRGNQPQHF.

V usage is TRBV6-6 and J usage is TRBJ2-7; 7 bases align to TRBD1. The trim removed 6 bases at V and 2 bases at J, leaving 10 bases unmatched. The CDR3 sequence is 15 residues long. Germline loops: CDR1 MNHNY, CDR2 SVGAGI (reference sequence). CDR3 nucleotides: TGTGCCAGCAGCGACCCCGGGACAGAGACCTACGAGCAGTACTTC. Residues: CASSDPGTETYEQYF.

The rearrangement joins TRBV7-9 to TRBJ1-2, with unresolved D. Trimming removed 1 base from V and 6 bases from J, with 6 bases in between. CDR3 size: 12 residues. Looked up from germline, CDR1 is SEHNR and CDR2 is FQNEAQ (reference sequence). For the CDR3, the DNA is TGTGCCAGCAGCTTAGGTGGAGATGGCTACACCTTC. Protein: CASSLGGDGYTF.

The genes are TRBV9 and TRBJ2-1, with D possibly matching TRBD1 (6 bases). Trimming removed 0 bases from V and 8 bases from J, with 21 bases in between. This CDR3 spans 17 amino acids. Germline CDR1 reads SGDLS; CDR2 reads YYNGEE. The CDR3 loop reads CASSVAPARGRWDEQFF. The CDR3 region has the DNA TGTGCCAGCAGCGTAGCCCCAGCTAGGGGGAGATGGGATGAGCAGTTCTTC.